This section outlines one T cell receptor (beta chain) sequence together with its context. The antigen it recognizes is unknown. Per-base quality was not reported, and no clone a single base away is much larger than it. This record belongs to a study of OX40 agonist ivuxolimab in advanced cancers. Background for the entire study: The costimulatory receptor OX40 (CD134) was targeted by ivuxolimab, a fully human IgG2 agonistic monoclonal antibody. Intravenous ivuxolimab was administered to patients every 2 weeks at six dose levels: 0.01, 0.1, 0.3, 1.5, 3 and 10 mg/kg. Among the approximately 54 dose-escalation patients, some 19 had hepatocellular carcinoma, roughly 15 melanoma, 9 renal cell carcinoma and 9 head and neck cancer. The dose-escalation cohort was approximately 83% male with a mean age of approximately 60 years, ranging from roughly 20 to 85. Patients were allowed to have had prior anti-PD-1, anti-PD-L1 or anti-CTLA-4 therapy, and more than 35% of the dose-escalation patients had been treated with checkpoint inhibitors. Partial responses occurred in three dose-escalation patients: two with cutaneous melanoma and one with hepatocellular carcinoma. The point of sequencing TCRbeta in the periphery was to test whether ivuxolimab changed TCR sequence diversity and drove clonal T-cell expansion. The monotherapy dose-escalation portion (N ≈ 50 patients) of the phase I ivuxolimab trial is reported in the paper.

The trial excluded patients who had a history of autoimmune disease or who were on systemic immunosuppression. Peripheral blood for TCR sequencing was collected from all dose cohorts at baseline, on cycle 4 day 1, and on cycle 7 day 1. The samples were taken from a phase I, first-in-human, multicenter, open-label dose-escalation trial of ivuxolimab. Adults with locally advanced or metastatic melanoma, renal cell carcinoma, hepatocellular carcinoma or head and neck squamous cell carcinoma were enrolled in the trial. CD4+ and CD8+ T cells were sorted separately from peripheral blood before TCR sequencing. From the cysteine up to the phenylalanine, the CDR3 has a length of 16 residues. Only the CDR3 DNA stays, 48 bases, in frame from base 1. Compared with germline, V lacks 1 base and J lacks 4 bases; bases without a gene match: 7. Taken from the germline V gene, the CDR1 and CDR2 loops are MDHEN and SYDVKM.

Findings and caveats that apply to the study as a whole: In the 0.1-3.0 mg/kg groups, partial responders were among the patients with the lowest normalized peripheral clonal expansion, particularly in CD8+ T cells. Low levels of normalized T-cell clonal expansion were also seen in some patients who did not respond. The antigen specificity of the clonally expanded peripheral T cells was not determined. At doses of 0.1 to 3.0 mg/kg, clonal expansion of both CD4+ and CD8+ T cells in blood was seen between baseline and week 6. After ivuxolimab, more expanded clones were found on average in CD8+ T cells than in CD4+ T cells.

Genomic DNA was extracted from sorted cells for sequencing of the TCRbeta CDR3 region. TCRbeta CDR3 regions were sequenced using the immunoSEQ Assay. The table comes from immuneACCESS by way of TCRdb, which keeps in-frame sequences with V and J called. Part of the clones is missing from these tables; in studies checked, under half for an unresolved V gene and the rest for unknown reasons. In this sample the table shows about 45,000 clones, about 90% of which occur a single time. Roughly 15% of the sample lies in the top ten. The sequenced sample was CD4+ or CD8+ T cells sorted from blood, obtained in a trial of the OX40 agonist ivuxolimab. The TCR was taken from an adult with an advanced solid tumor such as melanoma, head and neck, liver or kidney cancer. The chain joins TRBV28 to TRBJ2-7; 10 central nucleotides agree with TRBD1. DNA sequence: TGTGCCAGCAGTTTATTCTCCCCGGGACAGGGGTACGAGCAGTACTTC. Its protein product is CASSLFSPGQGYEQYF. The full variable domain, with segments outside the CDR3 supplied by the reference TRBV28 and TRBJ2-7 proteins, appears as DVKVTQSSRYLVKRTGEKVFLECVQDMDHENMFWYRQDPGLGLRLIYFSYDVKMKEKGDIPEGYSVSREKKERFSLILESASTNQTSMYLCASSLFSPGQGYEQYFGPGTRLTVT.